A selection of T cell receptor beta chains follows, all from one sample in a study of blood T cell repertoires in COVID-19. The assay was immunoSEQ multiplex PCR, and TCRdb's table has in-frame clones only and misses some. The repertoire holds 200,000 to 300,000 clones, with about 83% as singletons. The specimen was peripheral blood. The receptors come from a human donor in a cohort sampled during active COVID-19. The CDR3 runs from the conserved cysteine through the conserved F or W. A D gene is named only where the DNA matches it firmly. A row's size may be missing; if present it is once, few, many or a size class.

. | TRBJ2-7 | 14 | TRBV18 | . | TGTGCCAGCTCACCACCGGCGGACAAGTACGAGCAGTACTTC | CASSPPADKYEQYF
. | TRBJ2-1 | 15 | TRBV7-2 | TRBD1 | TGTGCCAGCACCCTCCCGCGGACAGGGGGCGGTGAGCAGTTCTTC | CASTLPRTGGGEQFF
. | TRBJ1-2 | 14 | TRBV19 | . | TGTGCCAGTAATCCATACCAGGGGACCTATGGCTACACCTTC | CASNPYQGTYGYTF
. | TRBJ2-1 | 13 | TRBV5-4 | . | TGTGCCAGCAGCTCCCGGGACTCCCATGAGCAGTTCTTC | CASSSRDSHEQFF
. | TRBJ2-5 | 13 | TRBV29-1 | . | TGCAGCGTTGATGGCAGGGTGGGAGAGACCCAGTACTTC | CSVDGRVGETQYF
. | TRBJ1-1 | 14 | TRBV5-1 | . | TGCGCCAGCAGCCCTGGGGGGGAAGGAACTGAAGCTTTCTTT | CASSPGGEGTEAFF
once | TRBJ2-5 | 12 | TRBV29-1 | TRBD2 | TGCAGCGTTGGTAGCGGGGAGGAGACCCAGTACTTC | CSVGSGEETQYF
. | TRBJ1-2 | 16 | TRBV11-2 | TRBD1 | TGTGCCAGCAGCTTATTCGCGGACAGGGGCATTCGGGGCTACACCTTC | CASSLFADRGIRGYTF
. | TRBJ2-7 | 12 | TRBV7-9 | TRBD1 | TGTGCCAGCAGGCAAACAGGGGGAGAGCAGTACTTC | CASRQTGGEQYF
. | TRBJ2-1 | 15 | TRBV5-8 | TRBD2 | TGTGCCAGCAGCTCGACTAGCGGGAACTACAATGAGCAGTTCTTC | CASSSTSGNYNEQFF
. | TRBJ2-1 | 15 | TRBV5-1 | TRBD2 | TGCGCCAGCAGCTTGGTGTCGGGGGGGTTAATTGAGCAGTTCTTC | CASSLVSGGLIEQFF
. | TRBJ2-7 | 19 | TRBV27 | TRBD2 | TGTGCCAGCAGTCCTCGATCCTCCCTGCTGACTAGCGGGAGAGTCGAGCAGTACTTC | CASSPRSSLLTSGRVEQYF
. | TRBJ1-3 | 15 | TRBV28 | . | TGTGCCAGCACTCTCCTCGACAGAGAAGGAAACACCATATATTTT | CASTLLDREGNTIYF
. | TRBJ2-1 | 15 | TRBV2 | TRBD2 | TGTGCCAGCAGTGAAGGGTTACTAGCGGGAGGAGAGCAGTTCTTC | CASSEGLLAGGEQFF
few | TRBJ1-3 | 16 | TRBV4-1 | TRBD1 | TGCGCCAGCAGCCAGCAACAGGGGGCATGGGGAAACACCATATATTTT | CASSQQQGAWGNTIYF
once | TRBJ2-1 | 16 | TRBV10-1 | TRBD2 | TGCGCCAGCAGTGAAGGACTAGCGCTCCCCGGTAATGAGCAGTTCTTC | CASSEGLALPGNEQFF
. | TRBJ2-7 | 16 | TRBV4-1 | . | TGCGCCAGCAGCCCCGCGGTGAAAGCGGGCACCCACGAGCAGTACTTC | CASSPAVKAGTHEQYF
. | TRBJ2-1 | 15 | TRBV24-1 | . | TGTGCCACCAGTGCCGAGGGGGGGCCGTACAATGAGCAGTTCTTC | CATSAEGGPYNEQFF
. | TRBJ1-5 | 14 | TRBV6-1 | . | TGTGCCAGCATTGGTGGGTACGGGGGAAAGCCCCAGCATTTT | CASIGGYGGKPQHF
. | TRBJ2-7 | 13 | TRBV7-2 | . | TGTGCCAGCAGCTTAGCCAGGGCCTACGAGCAGTACTTC | CASSLARAYEQYF
. | TRBJ1-2 | 15 | TRBV3-1/TRBV3-2 | TRBD1 | TGTGCCAGCAGCCAAGATACAGGGGGCGTCTATGGCTACACCTTC | CASSQDTGGVYGYTF
once | TRBJ2-3 | 16 | TRBV11-2 | . | TGTGCCAGCAGCACCTGGGGTAGCGGAAACACAGATACGCAGTATTTT | CASSTWGSGNTDTQYF
. | TRBJ2-7 | 13 | TRBV5-4 | . | TGTGCCAGCAGTTCGAAAGGGGCCTACGAGCAGTACTTC | CASSSKGAYEQYF
few | TRBJ1-1 | 14 | TRBV6-4 | TRBD1 | TGTGCCAGCAGAAAGGGACAGGAGAACACTGAAGCTTTCTTT | CASRKGQENTEAFF
. | TRBJ1-2 | 16 | TRBV11-2 | . | TGTGCCAGCAGCTTAGATTTGTCAGCGGCCAACTATGGCTACACCTTC | CASSLDLSAANYGYTF
once | TRBJ1-5 | 18 | TRBV7-9 | TRBD1 | TGTGCCAGCAGCGCAGACAGGGGGGCGGGTTATTGGAATCAGCCCCAGCATTTT | CASSADRGAGYWNQPQHF
. | TRBJ2-1 | 16 | TRBV28 | TRBD1 | TGTGCCAGCAGTAGATCCGGGACAGGGTATATGGATGAGCAGTTCTTC | CASSRSGTGYMDEQFF
. | TRBJ2-5 | 18 | TRBV5-1 | TRBD2 | TGCGCCAGCAGCCCAGGACTAGCGGGGGGGGCCTTATTAGAGACCCAGTACTTC | CASSPGLAGGALLETQYF
. | TRBJ2-5 | 14 | TRBV18 | TRBD2 | TGTGCCAGCTCACCTCCCGGGGGGGTTGAGACCCAGTACTTC | CASSPPGGVETQYF
once | TRBJ2-5 | 14 | TRBV2 | . | TGTGCCACCTCAGGGCGGGGGCAGGGAGAGACCCAGTACTTC | CATSGRGQGETQYF
. | TRBJ1-6 | 17 | TRBV27 | . | TGTGCCAGCAGTTTATCGGCGGGACTAAGCTATAATTCACCCCTCCACTTT | CASSLSAGLSYNSPLHF